One sample yielded the 11 T cell receptor beta chains listed below, sequenced in a study of blood T cell repertoires in COVID-19. The protocol was immunoSEQ multiplex PCR, while the TCRdb copy is restricted to in-frame clones and leaves out a portion. The table shows fewer than 250,000 clones, with roughly nine tenths occurring only once. The sequenced sample consisted of PBMCs or T cells enriched from blood (not recorded which). The receptors were gathered from a woman aged 18-30 years who had recovered from COVID-19.

This chain joins TRBV23-1 and TRBJ1-5, with D possibly TRBD1 on 6 matching bases. TRBV23-1 is treated as an ORF (open reading frame) with a function not yet certain. This CDR3 has 15 residues. V lost 3 bases and J 3 bases, leaving 12 bases between the germline ends. CDR3 sequence reads: CASSQVGGYNQPQHF. The CDR3 DNA reads as TGCGCCAGCAGTCAGGTAGGGGGTTACAATCAGCCCCAGCATTTT.

CDR3 DNA sequence: TGTGCCTGGAGTGATGACATCCCGGGAGTTCGGCCCCAGCATTTT. Residues: CAWSDDIPGVRPQHF. This chain links TRBV30 with TRBJ1-5; D is unclear. V was pared by 1 base and J by 9 bases, with 19 bases between. There are 15 residues in the CDR3. CDR1 GTSNPN and CDR2 SVGIG come from the germline V gene (reference sequence).

By sample share, this clone is medium-sized (0.01 to 0.1%). The rearrangement uses TRBV5-4 and TRBJ1-2, with TRBD1 matching 9 bases. In germline, CDR1 is SGHNT, CDR2 YYREEE (reference sequence). Trimming cost V 4 bases and J 0 bases; bases outside gene matches: 7. This CDR3 is 16 amino acids long. Here the CDR3 reads CASSPTGGAANYGYTF. In DNA, the CDR3 is TGTGCCAGCAGCCCGACAGGGGGTGCAGCTAACTATGGCTACACCTTC.

Notes on this clone: This sample includes further DNA sequences coding for the same CDR3. The J gene is TRBJ1-1, the V gene TRBV5-1; D gene unclear. Germline CDR1 SGHRS, CDR2 YFSETQ. The V gene lost 0 bases and the J gene lost 4 bases, with 10 bases spanning the gap. The CDR3 is 14 residues long. The CDR3 region is CASSLAGGGTEAFF. In nucleotides, the CDR3 is TGCGCCAGCAGCTTGGCCGGAGGAGGCACTGAAGCTTTCTTT.

This clone has just one count. The chain links TRBV5-4 to TRBJ2-2; 9 nucleotides agree with TRBD1. V shed 2 bases and J 6 bases; nucleotides not matched to a gene: 8. Germline CDR1 reads SGHNT; CDR2 reads YYREEE (reference sequence). CDR3 length: 16 residues. CDR3 sequence: CASSLRGTGRPGELFF. CDR3 in DNA: TGTGCCAGCAGCTTAAGAGGGACAGGGCGTCCCGGGGAGCTGTTTTTT. The full variable domain, rest sourced from reference TRBV5-4 and TRBJ2-2, is ETGVTQSPTHLIKTRGQQVTLRCSSQSGHNTVSWYQQALGQGPQFIFQYYREEENGRGNFPPRFSGLQFPNYSSELNVNALELDDSALYLCASSLRGTGRPGELFFGEGSRLTVL.

This rearrangement joins TRBV11-2 to TRBJ2-7; a possible D gene is TRBD1 (7 bases). Trimming stripped 3 bases from V and 3 bases from J, with 18 bases between. Germline-derived CDR1 and CDR2 are SGHAT and FQNNGV. The CDR3 extends over 16 amino acids. The CDR3 is CASSFNPRGDFYEQYF. The CDR3 nucleotides are TGTGCCAGCAGCTTTAACCCCAGGGGGGATTTCTACGAGCAGTACTTC.

The chain joins TRBV5-1 to TRBJ2-1; tentative D call: TRBD2 (6 bases). CDR3 size: 15 residues. The germline V and J ends were trimmed by 0 bases and 8 bases, with 15 bases remaining between them. Germline V gene data show CDR1 as SGHRS and CDR2 as YFSETQ. The CDR3 nucleotides are TGCGCCAGCAGCTTGGCTAGCGCCCACGCCGATGAGCAGTTCTTC. As protein: CASSLASAHADEQFF. Combining the CDR3 with reference TRBV5-1 and TRBJ2-1 gives the whole variable domain KAGVTQTPRYLIKTRGQQVTLSCSPISGHRSVSWYQQTPGQGLQFLFEYFSETQRNKGNFPGRFSGRQFSNSRSEMNVSTLELGDSALYLCASSLASAHADEQFFGPGTRLTVL.

The chain has TRBV28 and TRBJ2-3, with TRBD1 matching over 10 bases. Germline CDR1 and CDR2: MDHEN and SYDVKM. CDR3 length: 19 residues. The J segment lost 1 base and the V segment lost 7 bases, leaving 17 bases of the junction unmatched. CDR3 residues: CASTSGGRTGGRGTDTQYF. CDR3 sequence (DNA): TGTGCCAGCACCTCGGGAGGACGGACAGGGGGTAGGGGCACAGATACGCAGTATTTT.

Note on this clone: This sample also contains other DNA sequences that code for the same CDR3. The CDR3 here is CASSFRGNTEAFF. In nucleotides, the CDR3 is TGTGCCAGCAGTTTTAGGGGGAACACTGAAGCTTTCTTT. This chain uses TRBV28 with TRBJ1-1, with D perhaps matching TRBD1 (5 bases). Germline V lookup: CDR1 MDHEN, CDR2 SYDVKM. CDR3 length equals 13 residues. The germline V and J ends were trimmed by 3 bases and 1 base, with 6 bases remaining between them.

The chain combines TRBV9 with TRBJ2-7, with 12 bases matching TRBD2. Germline values: CDR1 SGDLS, CDR2 YYNGEE. Trimming took 4 bases from V and 4 from J; bases not matched to a gene: 6. There are 15 residues in the CDR3. In nucleotides, the CDR3 is TGTGCCAGCAGCCGCCTAGCGGGGGGGCCTTACGAGCAGTACTTC. The encoded protein is CASSRLAGGPYEQYF.

This clone appeared once. In DNA form, the CDR3 reads TGTGCCAGCAGCCAATTGGGGGGACAGGCGAACACCGGGGAGCTGTTTTTT. Translating gives CASSQLGGQANTGELFF. The chain combines TRBV3-1 (or the pseudogene TRBV3-2) with TRBJ2-2, with 8 nucleotides matching TRBD1. CDR1 and CDR2 from the germline V gene are LGHDT and YNNKEL (reference sequence). The CDR3 spans 17 residues. J gave up 0 bases and V 2 bases, and 5 bases lay outside the gene matches.